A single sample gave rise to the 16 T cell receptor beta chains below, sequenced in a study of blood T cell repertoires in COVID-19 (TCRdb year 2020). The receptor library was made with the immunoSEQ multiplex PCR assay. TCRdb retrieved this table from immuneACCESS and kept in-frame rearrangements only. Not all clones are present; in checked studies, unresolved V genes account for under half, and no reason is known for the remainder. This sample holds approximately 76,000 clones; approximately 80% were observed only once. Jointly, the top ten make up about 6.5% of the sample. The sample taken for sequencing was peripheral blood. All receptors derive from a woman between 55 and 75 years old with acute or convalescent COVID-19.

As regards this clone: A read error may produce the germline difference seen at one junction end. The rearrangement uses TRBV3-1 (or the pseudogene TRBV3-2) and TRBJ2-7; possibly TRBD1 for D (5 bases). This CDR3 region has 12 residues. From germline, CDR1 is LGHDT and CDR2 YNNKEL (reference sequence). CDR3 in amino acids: CASSQEGALTHF. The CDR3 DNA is TGTGCCAGCAGCCAAGAAGGGGCTCTCACCCACTTC.

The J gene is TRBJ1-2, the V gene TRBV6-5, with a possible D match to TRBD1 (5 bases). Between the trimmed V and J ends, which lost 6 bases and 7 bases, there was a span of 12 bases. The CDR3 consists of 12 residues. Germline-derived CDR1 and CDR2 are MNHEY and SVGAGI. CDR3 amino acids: CASSDSLGGYTF. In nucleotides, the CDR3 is TGTGCCAGCAGCGACAGTTTGGGTGGCTACACCTTC.

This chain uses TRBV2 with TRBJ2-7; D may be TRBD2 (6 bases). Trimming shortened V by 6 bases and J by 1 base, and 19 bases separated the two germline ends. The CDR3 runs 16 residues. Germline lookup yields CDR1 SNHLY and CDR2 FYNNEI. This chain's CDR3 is CASRGGTDFWSYEQYF. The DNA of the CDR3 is TGTGCCAGCAGGGGGGGAACGGACTTCTGGTCCTACGAGCAGTACTTC. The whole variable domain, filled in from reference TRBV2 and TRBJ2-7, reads EPEVTQTPSHQVTQMGQEVILRCVPISNHLYFYWYRQILGQKVEFLVSFYNNEISEKSEIFDDQFSVERPDGSNFTLKIRSTKLEDSAMYFCASRGGTDFWSYEQYFGPGTRLTVT.

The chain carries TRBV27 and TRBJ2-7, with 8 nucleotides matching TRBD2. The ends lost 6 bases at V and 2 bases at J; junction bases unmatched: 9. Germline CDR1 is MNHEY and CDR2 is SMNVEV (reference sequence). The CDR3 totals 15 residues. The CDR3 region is CASSSGGGPPYEQYF. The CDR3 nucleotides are TGTGCCAGCAGCTCCGGCGGGGGGCCGCCCTACGAGCAGTACTTC.

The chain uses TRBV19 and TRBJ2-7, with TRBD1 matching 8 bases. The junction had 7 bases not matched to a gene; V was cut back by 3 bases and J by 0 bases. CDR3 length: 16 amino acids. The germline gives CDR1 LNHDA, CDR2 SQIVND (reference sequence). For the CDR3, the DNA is TGTGCCAGTAGTATGGGCCAGGGGGCCACCTCCTACGAGCAGTACTTC. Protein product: CASSMGQGATSYEQYF.

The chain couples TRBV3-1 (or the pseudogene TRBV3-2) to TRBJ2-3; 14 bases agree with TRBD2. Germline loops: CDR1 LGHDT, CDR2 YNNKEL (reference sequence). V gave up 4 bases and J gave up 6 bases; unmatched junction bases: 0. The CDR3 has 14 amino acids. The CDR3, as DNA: TGTGCCAGCAGCCGGACTAGCGGGGGGGATACGCAGTATTTT. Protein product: CASSRTSGGDTQYF.

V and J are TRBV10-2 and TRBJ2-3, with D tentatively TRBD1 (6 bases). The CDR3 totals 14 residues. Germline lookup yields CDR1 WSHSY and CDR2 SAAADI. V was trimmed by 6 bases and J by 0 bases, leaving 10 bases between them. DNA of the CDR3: TGCGCCAGCAGGGACAGCGCTAGCACAGATACGCAGTATTTT. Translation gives CASRDSASTDTQYF.

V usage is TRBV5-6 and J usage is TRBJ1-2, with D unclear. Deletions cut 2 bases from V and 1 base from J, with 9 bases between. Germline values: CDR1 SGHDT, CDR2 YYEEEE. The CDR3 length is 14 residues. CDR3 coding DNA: TGTGCCAGCAGCTTAGCACTTTATAACTATGGCTACACCTTC. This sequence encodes CASSLALYNYGYTF.

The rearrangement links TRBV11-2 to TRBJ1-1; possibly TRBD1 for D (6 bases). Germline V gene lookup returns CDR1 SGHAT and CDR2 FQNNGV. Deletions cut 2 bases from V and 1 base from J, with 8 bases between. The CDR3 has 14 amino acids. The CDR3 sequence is CASSLRTANTEAFF. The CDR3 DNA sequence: TGTGCCAGCAGCTTACGGACAGCGAACACTGAAGCTTTCTTT.

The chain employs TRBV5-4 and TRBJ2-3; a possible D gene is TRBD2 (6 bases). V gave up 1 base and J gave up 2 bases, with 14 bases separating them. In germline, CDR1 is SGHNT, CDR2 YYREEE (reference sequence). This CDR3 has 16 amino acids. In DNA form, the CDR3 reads TGTGCCAGCAGCTTGAGTCGGGGACTCCTCACAGATACGCAGTATTTT. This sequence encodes CASSLSRGLLTDTQYF.

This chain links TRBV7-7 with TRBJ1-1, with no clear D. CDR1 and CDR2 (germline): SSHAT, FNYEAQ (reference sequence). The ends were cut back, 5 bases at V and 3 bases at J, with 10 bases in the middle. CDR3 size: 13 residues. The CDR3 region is CASSLRRDTEAFF. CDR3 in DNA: TGTGCCAGCAGCCTAAGGAGGGACACTGAAGCTTTCTTT.

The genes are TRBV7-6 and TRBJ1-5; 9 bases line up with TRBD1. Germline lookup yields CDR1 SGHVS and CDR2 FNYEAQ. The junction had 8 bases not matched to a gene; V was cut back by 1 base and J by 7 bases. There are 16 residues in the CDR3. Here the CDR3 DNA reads TGTGCCAGCAGCTTAGACACGACAGGGGGAGGACAGCCCCAGCATTTT. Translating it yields CASSLDTTGGGQPQHF.

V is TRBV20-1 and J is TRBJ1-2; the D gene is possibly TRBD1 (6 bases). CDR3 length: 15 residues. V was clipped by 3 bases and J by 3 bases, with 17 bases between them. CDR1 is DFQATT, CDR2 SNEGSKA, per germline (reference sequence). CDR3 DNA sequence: TGCAGTGCTAGTCGGGGGGGCCGAAGGGACTATGGCTACACCTTC. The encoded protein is CSASRGGRRDYGYTF.

CDR3 DNA sequence: TGTGCCAGCTCACCTACAGGGATTAGCAATCAGCCCCAGCATTTT. Translation gives CASSPTGISNQPQHF. V and J are TRBV18 and TRBJ1-5, with D tentatively TRBD1 (6 bases). The germline V gene encodes CDR1 KGHSH and CDR2 LQKENI. V lost 3 bases and J lost 0, with 9 bases in between. CDR3 length: 15 amino acids.

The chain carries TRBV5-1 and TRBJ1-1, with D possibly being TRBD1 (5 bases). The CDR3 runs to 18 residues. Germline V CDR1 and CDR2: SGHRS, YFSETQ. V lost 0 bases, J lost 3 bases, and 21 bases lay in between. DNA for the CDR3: TGCGCCAGCAGCTTGGAACGGGGGGTTCCGAGTAGGGACACTGAAGCTTTCTTT. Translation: CASSLERGVPSRDTEAFF. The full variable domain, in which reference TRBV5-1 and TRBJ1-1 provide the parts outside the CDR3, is KAGVTQTPRYLIKTRGQQVTLSCSPISGHRSVSWYQQTPGQGLQFLFEYFSETQRNKGNFPGRFSGRQFSNSRSEMNVSTLELGDSALYLCASSLERGVPSRDTEAFFGQGTRLTVV.

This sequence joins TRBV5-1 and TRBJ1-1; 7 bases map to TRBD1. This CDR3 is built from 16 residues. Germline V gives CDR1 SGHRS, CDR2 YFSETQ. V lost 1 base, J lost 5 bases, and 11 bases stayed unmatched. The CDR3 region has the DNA TGCGCCAGCAGCTTGAATTCTGCAGGGGGAAGGACTGAAGCTTTCTTT. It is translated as CASSLNSAGGRTEAFF.